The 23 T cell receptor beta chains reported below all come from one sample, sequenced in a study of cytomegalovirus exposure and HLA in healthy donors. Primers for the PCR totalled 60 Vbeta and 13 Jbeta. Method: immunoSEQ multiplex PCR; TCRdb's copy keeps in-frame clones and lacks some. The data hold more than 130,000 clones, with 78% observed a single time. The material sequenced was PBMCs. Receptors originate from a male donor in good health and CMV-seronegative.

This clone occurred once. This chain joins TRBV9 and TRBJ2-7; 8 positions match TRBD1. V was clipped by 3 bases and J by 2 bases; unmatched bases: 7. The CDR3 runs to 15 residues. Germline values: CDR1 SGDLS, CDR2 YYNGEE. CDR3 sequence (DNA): TGTGCCAGCAGCGCCTCCGGGACAGGCCCCTACGAGCAGTACTTC. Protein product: CASSASGTGPYEQYF.

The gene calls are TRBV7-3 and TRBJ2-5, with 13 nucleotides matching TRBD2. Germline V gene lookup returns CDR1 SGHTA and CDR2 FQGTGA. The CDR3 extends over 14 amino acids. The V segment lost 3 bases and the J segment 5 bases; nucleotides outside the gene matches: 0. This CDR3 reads CASSLTSGRETQYF. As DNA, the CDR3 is TGTGCCAGCAGCTTGACTAGCGGGAGGGAGACCCAGTACTTC.

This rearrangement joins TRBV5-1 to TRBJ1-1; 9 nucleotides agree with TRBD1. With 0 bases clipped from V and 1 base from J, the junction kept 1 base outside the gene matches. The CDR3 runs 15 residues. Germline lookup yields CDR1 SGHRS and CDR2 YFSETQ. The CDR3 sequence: CASSLADRGNTEAFF. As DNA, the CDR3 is TGCGCCAGCAGCTTGGCGGACAGGGGGAACACTGAAGCTTTCTTT.

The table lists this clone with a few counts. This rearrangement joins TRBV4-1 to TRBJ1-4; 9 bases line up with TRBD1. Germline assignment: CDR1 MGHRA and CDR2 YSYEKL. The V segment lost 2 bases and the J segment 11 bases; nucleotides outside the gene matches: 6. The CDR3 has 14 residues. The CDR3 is CASSQRGQGSKLFF. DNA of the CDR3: TGCGCCAGCAGCCAACGGGGACAGGGATCGAAACTGTTTTTT.

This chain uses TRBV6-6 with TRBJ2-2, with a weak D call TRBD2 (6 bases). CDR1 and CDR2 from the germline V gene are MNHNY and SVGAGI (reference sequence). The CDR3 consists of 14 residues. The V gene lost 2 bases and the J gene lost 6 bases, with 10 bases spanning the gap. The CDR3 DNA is TGTGCCAGCAGTTACGGAGGGAAATCCGGGGAGCTGTTTTTT. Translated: CASSYGGKSGELFF.

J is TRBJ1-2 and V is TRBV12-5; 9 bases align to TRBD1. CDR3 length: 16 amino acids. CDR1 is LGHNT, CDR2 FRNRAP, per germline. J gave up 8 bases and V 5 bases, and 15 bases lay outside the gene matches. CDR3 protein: CASGQQGADFSGGYTF. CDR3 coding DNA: TGTGCTAGTGGTCAACAGGGGGCGGACTTTTCCGGCGGCTACACCTTC.

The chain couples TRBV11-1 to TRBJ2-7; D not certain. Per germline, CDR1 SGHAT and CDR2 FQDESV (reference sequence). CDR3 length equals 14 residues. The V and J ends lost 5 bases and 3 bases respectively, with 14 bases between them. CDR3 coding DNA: TGTGCCAGCAGCCTATACCGACTGGACTACGAGCAGTACTTC. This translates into CASSLYRLDYEQYF.

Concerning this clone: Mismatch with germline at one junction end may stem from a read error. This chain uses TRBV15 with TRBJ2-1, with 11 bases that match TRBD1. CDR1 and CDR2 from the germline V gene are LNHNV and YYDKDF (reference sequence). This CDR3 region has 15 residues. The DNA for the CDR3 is TGTACCACCAGCGGCGGGACAGGGGGCTACAATGAGCAGTTCTTC. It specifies CTTSGGTGGYNEQFF.

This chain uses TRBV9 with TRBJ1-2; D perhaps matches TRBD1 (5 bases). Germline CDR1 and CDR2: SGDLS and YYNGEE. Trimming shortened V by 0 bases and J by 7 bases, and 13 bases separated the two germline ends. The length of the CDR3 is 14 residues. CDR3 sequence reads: CASSVATVYPGYTF. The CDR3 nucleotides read TGTGCCAGCAGCGTAGCGACAGTCTATCCTGGCTACACCTTC.

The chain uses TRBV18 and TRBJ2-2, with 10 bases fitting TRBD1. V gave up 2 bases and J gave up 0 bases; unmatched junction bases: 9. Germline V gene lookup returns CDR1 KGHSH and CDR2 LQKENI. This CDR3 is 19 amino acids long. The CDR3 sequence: CASSPWDRGHPSNTGELFF. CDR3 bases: TGTGCCAGCTCACCATGGGACAGGGGCCATCCTTCGAACACCGGGGAGCTGTTTTTT.

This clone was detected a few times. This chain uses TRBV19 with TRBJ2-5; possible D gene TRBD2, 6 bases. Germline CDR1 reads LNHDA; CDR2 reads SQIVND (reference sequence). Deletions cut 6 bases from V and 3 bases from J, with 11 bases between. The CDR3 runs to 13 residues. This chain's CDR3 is CASRGRGKETQYF. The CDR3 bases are TGTGCCAGTAGAGGACGGGGGAAAGAGACCCAGTACTTC. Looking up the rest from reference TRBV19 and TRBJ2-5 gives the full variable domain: DGGITQSPKYLFRKEGQNVTLSCEQNLNHDAMYWYRQDPGQGLRLIYYSQIVNDFQKGDIAEGYSVSREKKESFPLTVTSAQKNPTAFYLCASRGRGKETQYFGPGTRLLVL.

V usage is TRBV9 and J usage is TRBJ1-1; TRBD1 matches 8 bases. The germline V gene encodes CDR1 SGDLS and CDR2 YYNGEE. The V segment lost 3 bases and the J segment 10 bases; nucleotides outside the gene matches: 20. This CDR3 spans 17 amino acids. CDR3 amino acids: CASSAAPHGQGSFRAFF. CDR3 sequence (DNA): TGTGCCAGCAGCGCGGCACCCCACGGACAGGGCTCGTTTCGAGCTTTCTTT.

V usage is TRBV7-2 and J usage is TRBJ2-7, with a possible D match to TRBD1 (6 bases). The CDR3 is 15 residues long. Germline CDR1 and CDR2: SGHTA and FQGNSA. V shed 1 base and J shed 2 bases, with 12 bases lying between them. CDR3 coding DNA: TGTGCCAGCAGCTTAGACAGGGCAGAAACCTACGAGCAGTACTTC. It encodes CASSLDRAETYEQYF.

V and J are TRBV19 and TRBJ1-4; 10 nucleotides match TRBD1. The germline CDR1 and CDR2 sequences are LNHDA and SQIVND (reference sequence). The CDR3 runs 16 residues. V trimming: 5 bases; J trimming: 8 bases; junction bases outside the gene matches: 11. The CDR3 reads CASSVARDRGREKLFF. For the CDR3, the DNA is TGTGCCAGTAGTGTCGCCAGGGACAGGGGCCGCGAAAAACTGTTTTTT. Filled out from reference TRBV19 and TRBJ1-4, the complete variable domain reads DGGITQSPKYLFRKEGQNVTLSCEQNLNHDAMYWYRQDPGQGLRLIYYSQIVNDFQKGDIAEGYSVSREKKESFPLTVTSAQKNPTAFYLCASSVARDRGREKLFFGSGTQLSVL.

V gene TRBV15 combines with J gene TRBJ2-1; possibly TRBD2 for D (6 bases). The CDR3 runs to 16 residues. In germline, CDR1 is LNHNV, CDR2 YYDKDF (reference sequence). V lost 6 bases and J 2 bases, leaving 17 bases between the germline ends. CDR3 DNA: TGTGCCACCAGACGAGGCGGGGAAACCCCCTACAATGAGCAGTTCTTC. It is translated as CATRRGGETPYNEQFF.

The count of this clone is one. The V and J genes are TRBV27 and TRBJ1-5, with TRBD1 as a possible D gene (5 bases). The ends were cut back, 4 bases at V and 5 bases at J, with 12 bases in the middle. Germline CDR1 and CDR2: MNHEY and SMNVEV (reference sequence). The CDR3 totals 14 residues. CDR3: CASSSSGPHQPQHF. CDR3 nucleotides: TGTGCCAGCAGTTCCTCAGGGCCCCATCAGCCCCAGCATTTT.

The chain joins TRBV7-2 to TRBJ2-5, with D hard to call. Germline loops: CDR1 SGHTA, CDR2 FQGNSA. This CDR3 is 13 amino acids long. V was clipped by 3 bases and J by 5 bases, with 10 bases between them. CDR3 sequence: CASSFDRVETQYF. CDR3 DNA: TGTGCCAGCAGCTTCGATAGAGTTGAGACCCAGTACTTC.

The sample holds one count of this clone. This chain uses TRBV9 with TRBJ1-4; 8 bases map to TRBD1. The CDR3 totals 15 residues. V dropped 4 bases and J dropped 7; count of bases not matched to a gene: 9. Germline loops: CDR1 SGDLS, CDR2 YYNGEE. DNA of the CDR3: TGTGCCAGCAGCTTTTCCACAGGGGGGAGTGAAAAACTGTTTTTT. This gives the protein CASSFSTGGSEKLFF.

The CDR3 reads CASSQSVGSPYEQYF. The CDR3 DNA reads as TGTGCCAGCAGCCAGAGCGTGGGGAGCCCCTACGAGCAGTACTTC. This rearrangement joins TRBV4-2 to TRBJ2-7; maybe TRBD2 (5 bases). The CDR3 extends over 15 amino acids. Germline CDR1 is LGHNA and CDR2 is YNFKEQ. V lost 3 bases, J lost 2 bases, and 14 bases lay in between.

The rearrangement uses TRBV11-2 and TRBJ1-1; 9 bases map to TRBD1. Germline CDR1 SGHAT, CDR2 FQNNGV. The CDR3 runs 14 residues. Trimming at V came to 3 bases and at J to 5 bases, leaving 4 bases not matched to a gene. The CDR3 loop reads CASSFRTGATEAFF. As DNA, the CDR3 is TGTGCCAGCAGCTTTCGGACAGGGGCGACTGAAGCTTTCTTT.

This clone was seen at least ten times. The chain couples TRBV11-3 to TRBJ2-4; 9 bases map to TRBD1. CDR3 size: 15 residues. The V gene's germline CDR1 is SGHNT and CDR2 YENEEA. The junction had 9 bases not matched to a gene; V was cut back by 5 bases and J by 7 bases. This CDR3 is CASSGSGTGSNIQYF. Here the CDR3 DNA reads TGTGCCAGCAGCGGTTCTGGGACAGGGAGCAACATTCAGTACTTC.

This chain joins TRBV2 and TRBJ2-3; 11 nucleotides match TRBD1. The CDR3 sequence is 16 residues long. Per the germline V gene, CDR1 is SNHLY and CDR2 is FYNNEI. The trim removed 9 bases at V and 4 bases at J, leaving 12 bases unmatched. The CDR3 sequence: CASPRPDRGRADTQYF. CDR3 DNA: TGTGCCAGTCCGAGGCCGGACAGGGGGCGCGCAGATACGCAGTATTTT.

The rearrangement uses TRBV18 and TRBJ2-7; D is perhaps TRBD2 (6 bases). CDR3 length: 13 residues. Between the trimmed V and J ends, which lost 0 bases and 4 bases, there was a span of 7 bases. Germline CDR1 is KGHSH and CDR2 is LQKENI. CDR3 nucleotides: TGTGCCAGCTCACCACCCCTAGCGTACGAGCAGTACTTC. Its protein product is CASSPPLAYEQYF.